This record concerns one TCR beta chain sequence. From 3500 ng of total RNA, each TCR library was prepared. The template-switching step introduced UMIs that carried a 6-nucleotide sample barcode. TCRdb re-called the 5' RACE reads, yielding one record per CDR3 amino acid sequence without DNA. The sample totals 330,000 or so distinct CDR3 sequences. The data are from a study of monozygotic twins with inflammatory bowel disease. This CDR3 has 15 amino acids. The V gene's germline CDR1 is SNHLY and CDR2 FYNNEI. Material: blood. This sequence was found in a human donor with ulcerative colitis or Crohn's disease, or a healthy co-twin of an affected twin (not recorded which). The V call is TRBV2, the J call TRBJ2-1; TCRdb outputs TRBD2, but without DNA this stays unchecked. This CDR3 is CASSGKLAGVNEQFF.